This T cell receptor (beta chain) was sequenced for a study of T-cell memory formation after mild COVID-19. About the study: Across donors, TCR clusters were largely donor specific. Study results and caveats: Cross-reactive memory appears to have joined, as suggested by some responding clones showing up in pre-infection memory.

Libraries for TCRalpha and TCRbeta carried sample barcodes and unique molecular identifiers via 5'RACE. TCRdb redid the calling of the 5' RACE reads with MiXCR, one entry per CDR3 protein. The repertoire holds roughly 400,000 distinct CDR3 sequences, with roughly 24% as singletons. In its sample, this clonotype was seen a few times. What it recognizes is unknown. Germline trimming cut 7 bases from V and 4 bases from J; bases unmatched to any gene: 6. Germline V lookup: CDR1 SEHNR, CDR2 FQNEAQ (reference sequence). This CDR3 spans 14 amino acids. This receptor was taken from an adult woman who had mild COVID-19 (a few samples of this study predate the infection). Cell type and time point are not known. The chain links TRBV7-9 to TRBJ2-7, with 11 bases that match TRBD1. The sequencing input was PBMCs or a T cell subset sorted from them (not recorded which). The CDR3 DNA reads TGTGCCAGCACCTCCGGGACAGGGGGGTACGAGCAGTACTTC. Its translation is CASTSGTGGYEQYF.